This is a list of T cell receptor beta chains from one sample in a study of Graves' ophthalmopathy and Graves' hyperthyroidism. TCRdb reprocessed the multiplex PCR reads via MiXCR and lists one record per CDR3 protein. This sample has over 650,000 distinct CDR3 sequences, with more than 40% found just once. The sequenced material came from peripheral blood. The source of these receptors is an adult man with Graves' ophthalmopathy. The CDR3 runs from the conserved cysteine through the conserved F or W. D genes are given only for firm matches. Expanded clones get a size class; other rows say once, few or many, or leave the size out.

clone_size,j_call,d_call,cdr3_length,v_call,cdr3_aa,cdr3_nt
few,TRBJ1-1,-,17,TRBV10-3,CASSYSLVVEDEERTFF,TGTGCCAGCAGTTACAGTCTGGTGGTCGAGGACGAAGAGAGAACTTTCTTT
-,TRBJ1-2,-,16,TRBV25-1,CASSSMTGGGAYGYTF,TGTGCCAGCAGCTCTATGACGGGGGGGGGGGCCTATGGCTACACCTTC
few,TRBJ2-7,TRBD2,13,TRBV7-3,CASSGGVSGEQYF,TGTGCCAGCAGCGGGGGGGTTTCAGGCGAGCAGTACTTC
many,TRBJ1-2,TRBD1,14,TRBV9,CASSVARGQYGYTF,TGTGCCAGCAGCGTAGCAAGGGGGCAATATGGCTACACCTTC
-,TRBJ1-6,TRBD1,13,TRBV20-1,CSAKDRANQPLHF,TGCAGTGCAAAGGACAGGGCGAATCAGCCCCTCCACTTT
-,TRBJ2-5,-,13,TRBV25-1,CASRGRGGETQYF,TGTGCCAGCAGAGGGAGGGGGGGAGAGACCCAGTACTTC
-,TRBJ2-5,TRBD1,15,TRBV7-2,CASSKGQGGQETQYF,TGTGCCAGCAGCAAGGGACAGGGGGGGCAAGAGACCCAGTACTTC
-,TRBJ2-7,TRBD1,15,TRBV5-1,CASSLNRGDSYEQYF,TGCGCCAGCAGCTTGAACAGGGGTGATAGCTACGAGCAGTACTTC
-,TRBJ2-5,TRBD1,14,TRBV4-1,CASSHHRGEETQYF,TGCGCCAGCAGCCACCACAGGGGGGAAGAGACCCAGTACTTC
-,TRBJ2-7,-,13,TRBV13,CASRAVSSYEQYF,TGTGCCAGCAGGGCAGTAAGCTCCTACGAGCAGTACTTC
few,TRBJ2-5,-,13,TRBV12-3/TRBV12-4,CASSLSVLETQYF,TGTGCCAGCAGTTTAAGTGTTCTTGAGACCCAGTACTTC
many,TRBJ1-6,-,14,TRBV6-6,CASTPDTSRSPLHF,TGTGCCAGCACCCCGGACACTTCTCGATCACCCCTCCACTTT
-,TRBJ2-2,TRBD2,16,TRBV20-1,CSAAQAGGKNTGELFF,TGCAGTGCTGCCCAAGCGGGAGGGAAAAACACCGGGGAGCTGTTTTTT
many,TRBJ2-7,TRBD1,13,TRBV12-3/TRBV12-4,CASSRQGVYEQYF,TGTGCCAGCAGTCGACAGGGGGTATACGAGCAGTACTTC
-,TRBJ2-5,-,15,TRBV20-1,CSARDRGQFNQPQYF,TGCAGTGCTAGAGATCGTGGGCAGTTCAATCAGCCCCAGTACTTC
many,TRBJ2-2,-,14,TRBV7-9,CASSFTTLSGELFF,TGTGCCAGCAGCTTTACCACCCTGTCCGGGGAGCTGTTTTTT
many,TRBJ1-1,-,12,TRBV19,CASRGGNTEAFF,TGTGCCAGTAGAGGGGGGAACACTGAAGCTTTCTTT
once,TRBJ2-2,-,20,TRBV2,CASSPLRVSFGHTNTGELFF,TGTGCCAGCTCACCATTACGTGTATCATTCGGTCATACGAACACCGGGGAGCTGTTTTTT
-,TRBJ1-2,-,12,TRBV2,CARGPANYGYTF,TGTGCCAGGGGACCCGCTAACTATGGCTACACCTTC
-,TRBJ2-7,TRBD2,14,TRBV12-3/TRBV12-4,CASSLAPGGYEQYF,TGTGCCAGCAGTTTAGCGCCGGGAGGGTACGAGCAGTACTTC
many,TRBJ2-5,-,16,TRBV11-2,CASSRARDTYQETQYF,TGTGCCAGCAGCAGAGCCCGGGACACATATCAAGAGACCCAGTACTTC